Shown below are 23 T cell receptor beta chains from a single sample sequenced in a study of blood T cell repertoires in COVID-19. Produced via immunoSEQ multiplex PCR; TCRdb's table is partial and in-frame only. The sample comprises about 220,000 clones, approximately 86% of which are singletons, and around 3.3% rests with the top ten. Source material: peripheral blood. Receptors originate from a woman older than 75 with acute or convalescent COVID-19.

This chain connects TRBV19 to TRBJ2-3; TRBD2 aligns across 11 bases. V trimming: 0 bases; J trimming: 5 bases; junction bases outside the gene matches: 4. Germline CDR1 and CDR2: LNHDA and SQIVND (reference sequence). The CDR3 totals 16 residues. The CDR3 spells CASSIDSGGAVDTQYF. CDR3 coding DNA: TGTGCCAGTAGTATAGATAGCGGGGGGGCGGTAGATACGCAGTATTTT.

The chain carries TRBV28 and TRBJ1-5; D ambiguous. The germline CDR1 and CDR2 sequences are MDHEN and SYDVKM. There are 15 residues in the CDR3. Trimming took 3 bases from V and 3 from J, leaving 12 bases between them. The CDR3 DNA is TGTGCCAGCAGTTTGCGGGGTTCCTTCAATCAGCCCCAGCATTTT. This gives the protein CASSLRGSFNQPQHF.

The genes are TRBV6-6 and TRBJ2-1; 7 nucleotides align to TRBD2. This CDR3 has 17 residues. V dropped 5 bases and J dropped 0; count of bases not matched to a gene: 10. Per the germline V gene, CDR1 is MNHNY and CDR2 is SVGAGI (reference sequence). The CDR3, as DNA: TGTGCCAGCAGTCGGGACGTGCGGGGGAGCTCCTACAATGAGCAGTTCTTC. Residues: CASSRDVRGSSYNEQFF.

This chain connects TRBV9 to TRBJ1-1, with D unclear. The V end lost 0 bases, the J end lost 3 bases, and 9 bases lay between the germline ends. Looked up from germline, CDR1 is SGDLS and CDR2 is YYNGEE. The CDR3 totals 14 residues. CDR3 DNA sequence: TGTGCCAGCAGCGTAGCTCAAACAGACACTGAAGCTTTCTTT. It encodes CASSVAQTDTEAFF.

The rearrangement uses TRBV19 and TRBJ1-1; D is perhaps TRBD1 (6 bases). Germline V lookup: CDR1 LNHDA, CDR2 SQIVND (reference sequence). The CDR3 loop spans 14 amino acids. The ends were cut back, 6 bases at V and 4 bases at J, with 15 bases in the middle. The CDR3 DNA is TGTGCCAGTAGGGTCCGGGACATTCGCACTGAAGCTTTCTTT. It translates to CASRVRDIRTEAFF.

The J gene is TRBJ2-2, the V gene TRBV28, with 11 bases aligning to TRBD1. Germline V gives CDR1 MDHEN, CDR2 SYDVKM. This CDR3 region has 19 residues. J lost 3 bases, V lost 6 bases, and 15 bases had no gene match. CDR3 sequence (DNA): TGTGCCAGCAGAACCACTGGGACAGGGGGGGGTAGTCACACCGGGGAGCTGTTTTTT. Translating it yields CASRTTGTGGGSHTGELFF.

The table lists this clone with a count of one. The chain uses TRBV2 and TRBJ1-5, with 7 bases fitting TRBD1. V lost 0 bases, J lost 7 bases, and 9 bases stayed unmatched. The germline CDR1 and CDR2 sequences are SNHLY and FYNNEI. This CDR3 comprises 16 residues. The CDR3 protein is CASSEAGSTGKQPQHF. The CDR3, as DNA: TGTGCCAGCAGTGAAGCGGGGTCGACAGGGAAACAGCCCCAGCATTTT.

The chain employs TRBV6-1 and TRBJ2-5, with 11 positions matching TRBD1. The junction had 7 bases not matched to a gene; V was cut back by 2 bases and J by 5 bases. The germline V gene has CDR1 MNHNS and CDR2 SASEGT. The CDR3 spans 16 residues. The CDR3 DNA sequence: TGTGCCAGCAGTGAACTGGGACAGGGGGAGTGGGAGACCCAGTACTTC. Amino acids: CASSELGQGEWETQYF.

The count of this clone is one. The V gene is TRBV6-4, the J gene TRBJ2-2; D is unresolved. CDR3 length: 13 residues. Germline loops: CDR1 MRHNA, CDR2 SNTAGT. V was trimmed by 2 bases and J by 2 bases, leaving 3 bases between them. This CDR3 is CASSDTNTGELFF. The CDR3 nucleotides read TGTGCCAGCAGTGACACAAACACCGGGGAGCTGTTTTTT.

This rearrangement joins TRBV7-9 to TRBJ2-1; 9 bases line up with TRBD1. The V and J ends lost 5 bases and 8 bases, in that order; junction bases with no gene match: 10. The CDR3 length is 15 residues. Per germline, CDR1 SEHNR and CDR2 FQNEAQ (reference sequence). The CDR3 DNA sequence: TGTGCCAGCAGCGCTGGGACAGGGTGGGACGATGAGCAGTTCTTC. Translation: CASSAGTGWDDEQFF. Drawing the rest from reference TRBV7-9 and TRBJ2-1, the complete variable domain is DTGVSQNPRHKITKRGQNVTFRCDPISEHNRLYWYRQTLGQGPEFLTYFQNEAQLEKSRLLSDRFSAERPKGSFSTLEIQRTEQGDSAMYLCASSAGTGWDDEQFFGPGTRLTVL.

V usage is TRBV21-1 and J usage is TRBJ1-2; TRBD1, the D gene given by the table, was not confirmed from the DNA. TRBV21-1 is a pseudogene locus. The CDR3 is made up of 16 amino acids. The CDR3 bases are TGTGCCAGCAGCAACCGCAGGACAGGCACAATCTATGGCTACACCTTC. It translates to CASSNRRTGTIYGYTF.

This chain links TRBV21-1 with TRBJ2-7; TRBD1, the table's D call, lacks a check against the DNA. TRBV21-1 is termed a pseudogene. This CDR3 region has 14 residues. The CDR3 bases are TGTGCCAGCAGCAACAAACAGCTCTCCTACGAGCAGTACTTC. It specifies CASSNKQLSYEQYF.

This chain links TRBV27 with TRBJ2-1, with TRBD1 matching over 9 bases. Unmatched junction bases numbered 14, after V lost 3 bases and J lost 8 bases. CDR1 and CDR2 from the germline V gene are MNHEY and SMNVEV (reference sequence). The CDR3 totals 17 residues. The CDR3, as DNA: TGTGCCAGCAGTTTCCGTGTTGGTACAGGGGGCGCGCATGAGCAGTTCTTC. It yields the protein CASSFRVGTGGAHEQFF.

A single count supports this clone. In DNA form, the CDR3 reads TGTGCCAGCAGTACCCAGGGGAACAATTCACCCCTCCACTTT. Amino acid sequence: CASSTQGNNSPLHF. The rearrangement uses TRBV6-5 and TRBJ1-6, with D possibly TRBD1 on 6 matching bases. The CDR3 loop spans 14 amino acids. The germline CDR1 and CDR2 sequences are MNHEY and SVGAGI. Trimming left V 5 bases short and J 7 bases short, with 12 bases between.

This clone has just a few counts. The J gene is TRBJ1-2, the V gene TRBV30, with D perhaps TRBD1 (6 bases). The CDR3 has 12 residues. Germline V CDR1 and CDR2: GTSNPN, SVGIG (reference sequence). V was trimmed by 7 bases and J by 5 bases, leaving 14 bases between them. The CDR3 loop is CALQGQGYGYTF. DNA of the CDR3: TGTGCCTTACAGGGTCAAGGGTATGGCTACACCTTC.

The J gene is TRBJ1-4, the V gene TRBV11-2; D is uncertain. Germline CDR1 SGHAT, CDR2 FQNNGV. Trimming took 6 bases from V and 4 from J, leaving 6 bases between them. The CDR3 is 12 amino acids. The CDR3 sequence is CASSQVNEKLFF. The CDR3 DNA sequence: TGTGCCAGCAGTCAGGTTAATGAAAAACTGTTTTTT.

The chain links TRBV20-1 to TRBJ1-5; D is perhaps TRBD1 (6 bases). The germline V gene encodes CDR1 DFQATT and CDR2 SNEGSKA (reference sequence). The ends were cut back, 3 bases at V and 5 bases at J, with 14 bases in the middle. The CDR3 loop spans 14 amino acids. The CDR3 region has the DNA TGCAGTGCTAGTCAAACGGGGGGCCATCAGCCCCAGCATTTT. Translation: CSASQTGGHQPQHF.

This clone was observed once. The J gene is TRBJ1-1, the V gene TRBV3-1 (or the pseudogene TRBV3-2), with 7 bases fitting TRBD1. V was pared by 4 bases and J by 1 base, with 6 bases of the junction left unmatched. The CDR3 length is 15 residues. Germline V lookup: CDR1 LGHDT, CDR2 YNNKEL (reference sequence). This CDR3 reads CASSLGQVKNTEAFF. The CDR3 region has the DNA TGTGCCAGCAGCCTCGGACAGGTGAAGAACACTGAAGCTTTCTTT.

CDR3 in DNA: TGTGCCAGCAGCTTAGTGGGGCCTGGCAATCAGCCCCAGCATTTT. Protein product: CASSLVGPGNQPQHF. The chain recombines TRBV7-9 with TRBJ1-5; tentatively, D is TRBD1 (5 bases). Germline-derived CDR1 and CDR2 are SEHNR and FQNEAQ (reference sequence). The CDR3 runs 15 residues. Trimming took 1 base from V and 2 from J, leaving 9 bases between them.

V and J are TRBV5-8 and TRBJ1-2; perhaps TRBD1 as D (6 bases). The V end was cut by 0 bases, the J end by 4 bases, with 10 bases between. Germline-derived CDR1 and CDR2 are SGHTS and YDEGEE. The CDR3 is made up of 14 amino acids. CDR3 region: CASSLVETGYGYTF. For the CDR3, the DNA is TGTGCCAGCAGCTTGGTAGAGACAGGCTATGGCTACACCTTC.

The chain links TRBV7-3 to TRBJ2-5, with 8 bases identical to TRBD2. The J segment lost 3 bases and the V segment lost 1 base, leaving 7 bases of the junction unmatched. The CDR3 is 16 amino acids. Germline CDR1 and CDR2: SGHTA and FQGTGA. CDR3 protein: CASSLNSGGIKETQYF. The CDR3 DNA follows: TGTGCCAGCAGCTTAAACAGCGGGGGTATAAAAGAGACCCAGTACTTC.

The chain joins TRBV13 to TRBJ1-5; 9 bases line up with TRBD1. This CDR3 has 14 amino acids. Germline CDR1 reads PRHDT; CDR2 reads FYEKMQ (reference sequence). V shed 4 bases, J shed 7 bases, and the junction held 5 bases outside the gene matches. The CDR3, as DNA: TGTGCCAGCAGCTCCGGACAGGGGAGACAGCCCCAGCATTTT. Translation: CASSSGQGRQPQHF.

This chain links TRBV6-1 with TRBJ1-6, with D possibly being TRBD1 (5 bases). CDR1 and CDR2 from the germline V gene are MNHNS and SASEGT. The CDR3 is made up of 14 amino acids. The germline V and J ends were trimmed by 1 base and 7 bases, with 8 bases remaining between them. CDR3 sequence reads: CASSEVAGNSPLHF. In nucleotides, the CDR3 is TGTGCCAGCAGTGAAGTGGCAGGGAATTCACCCCTCCACTTT.